The source of this T cell receptor (beta chain) is a study of cytomegalovirus exposure and HLA in healthy donors. The PCR ran on 60 Vbeta and 13 Jbeta primers. The table came from immunoSEQ multiplex PCR; TCRdb's copy has only in-frame clones and leaves some out. This listing includes 60,000 to 80,000 clones. The V and J ends lost 2 bases and 6 bases, in that order; junction bases with no gene match: 4. The CDR3 totals 14 residues. Germline assignment: CDR1 MNHNY and CDR2 SVGAGI (reference sequence). This chain links TRBV6-6 with TRBJ2-1; 7 positions agree with TRBD2. The TCR sequence derives from a boy younger than 18 in good health and CMV-seronegative. The sequenced material came from PBMCs. The CDR3 reads CASSYPGGGNEQFF. Written as DNA, the CDR3 is TGTGCCAGCAGTTACCCGGGCGGGGGCAATGAGCAGTTCTTC.